This T cell receptor (beta chain) was profiled in a study of CD8+ T cells in alopecia areata. cDNA serving as the sequencing template came from extracted, reverse transcribed RNA. Produced via immunoSEQ multiplex PCR; TCRdb's table is partial and in-frame only. The table records some 150,000 clones, about 70% of them present only once. This clone was seen more than once but under ten times. Trimming removed 6 bases from V and 6 bases from J, with 12 bases in between. CDR3 size: 14 residues. CDR1 MNHEY and CDR2 SMNVEV come from the germline V gene (reference sequence). This sample comprised CD8+ T cells sorted from blood, obtained at week 0. This receptor was taken from a human donor with alopecia areata. The chain links TRBV27 to TRBJ1-6; D not resolved. The CDR3 region has the DNA TGTGCCAGCAGGGTCAAGGCCGGTAATTCACCCCTCCACTTT. This encodes CASRVKAGNSPLHF.